The subject of this entry is one T cell receptor (beta chain). The clone's antigen remains unknown. There are no base qualities to consult, and no much larger clone falls within one base. This entry is derived from a study of shared clonotypes between healthy human individuals (dated by TCRdb to 2019 to 2021). Context from the whole study: The cohort included three men and a couple of women between 18 and 49 years of age. For each donor, CD4 naive and CD4 memory were each given three plates, CD8 naive was given two plates, and CD8 memory was given one plate. Blood TCR repertoires of roughly five healthy adults were deeply sequenced to estimate repertoire size and the extent of clonotype sharing between individuals. Different laboratories and diverse techniques were used to prepare libraries and sequence TCR repertoires, to increase sequencing depth and limit assay-specific biases. Each donor's leukapheresis produced roughly between roughly 0.94 and 9.5 billion PBMCs.

Study-wide findings and limitations: When four donors were compared, the shared fraction of clonotypes was approximately 5% for naive CD4, approximately 3.3% for naive CD8, more than 2% for memory CD4, and roughly 0.4% for memory CD8. Even with the large sequencing depth, rarefaction of the sorted-subset datasets indicated that sequencing was incomplete. Based on pairwise subsampling, the degree of clonotype sharing among donors was expected to be affected by sequencing depth. Compared with non-shared clonotypes, clonotypes shared by all four sorted-subset donors had higher generation probabilities. Estimated clonotype richness was generally larger for naive than for memory subsets. Sampling was limited to blood, and TCR repertoires in tissue likely differ from TCR repertoires in blood. Because the study included a small number of donors, the genetic and exposure-history diversity represented was limited.

Using the deep immunoSEQ assay, TCR CDR3 regions were amplified from genomic DNA by multiplex PCR. Extracted genomic DNA from each cell subset was spread evenly across all wells of several immunoSEQ 96-well plates, with each plate serving as a replicate. For sorted subsets, around 200 ng genomic DNA, equal to 30,000 to 35,000 T cell genomes, was loaded into each replicate PCR. The purified libraries were quantified using a Qubit 3.0 fluorometer, sized with a Bioanalyzer 2100, and then quantified again using the KAPA Library Quantification kit. Every immunoSEQ 96-well plate was sequenced on a separate single-read 150-cycle Illumina NextSeq 550 flow cell. Concerning the study's data processing: Because only junctional sequences without quality scores were contained in the immunoSEQ output, filtering matching that applied to full-length reads could not be performed. Sequences were annotated with PyIR, a Python wrapper for IgBLAST v1.9, and V/J genes and CDR3 were assigned using IMGT germline references. Reads were filtered out if the reads had weak V/J assignments (E-value above 1e-6), no CDR3, stop codons, out-of-frame junctions, or ambiguous translated residues. V3J clonotypes were defined by identical inferred V gene, J gene, and CDR3 amino acid sequence. To compute the percentage overlap between repertoires, the number of shared unique clonotypes was divided by the size of the smaller repertoire. Three approaches were used to assess repertoire richness: RTK rarefaction, the Chao1 estimator, and Recon v2.1 estimates of unobserved clonotypes. Generation probabilities for all TCRbeta clonotypes obtained by the gDNA method from four donors were computed using OLGA. This is the immuneACCESS table as TCRdb keeps it, with only in-frame sequences that have V and J called. A part of the clones is gone; compared with another copy, unresolved V genes explain less than half, and the rest is unexplained. D and trimming were read from the DNA, whereas the V and J calls and clone size are those reported in that table. Across this sample there are roughly 660,000 clones, with 90% seen only once. The top ten hold 34% of the sample.

The donors were healthy, HIV-negative adults who had no recently reported acute infections or vaccinations. All donors were Caucasian adults living in Nashville, Tennessee, USA. The CD8 memory samples were a combination of magnetically selected CD45RO+ cells and CCR7-negative CD45RA+ effector memory (TemRA) cells. Blood was obtained by leukapheresis, after which PBMCs were separated by Ficoll-Histopaque density gradient centrifugation and cryopreserved in liquid nitrogen vapor phase. Analytical flow cytometry was used to check the purity and quantity of each magnetically sorted T cell population. Genomic DNA was isolated from every sorted fraction and measured by UV absorbance on a Nanodrop 2000c. CDR1 and CDR2 (LNHDA, SQIVND) derive from the germline V gene (reference sequence). The CDR3 spans 15 residues, from the cysteine through the phenylalanine. The only DNA kept is the CDR3, 45 bases in frame from the first base. V is clipped by 5 bases and J by 1 base, and the sequence between their germline boundaries is 12 bases long.

The specimen sequenced was memory CD8+ T cells from PBMCs. The cell subset or site label, read with the paper, signifies: CD45RO+ cells pooled with CCR7-negative TemRA cells. The sequence links TRBV19 to TRBJ1-3, with the D gene not confidently named. This clonotype was sampled from a man younger than 35 in good health. Some clones in this sample may be carry-over from other donors' samples. In nucleotides, the sequence is TGTGCCAGTAGTTCAAGGCCTGTTTCTGGAAACACCATATATTTT. Its product reads: CASSSRPVSGNTIYF. Supplemented by the reference TRBV19 and TRBJ1-3 proteins around the CDR3, the complete variable domain is DGGITQSPKYLFRKEGQNVTLSCEQNLNHDAMYWYRQDPGQGLRLIYYSQIVNDFQKGDIAEGYSVSREKKESFPLTVTSAQKNPTAFYLCASSSRPVSGNTIYFGEGSWLTVV.